Listed below are T cell receptor beta chains from one sample, sequenced in a study of metastatic and nonmetastatic thyroid tumors. TCRdb re-clonotyped the PCR reads via MiXCR. The sample yields 15,000 to 20,000 clones, about 26% seen once. Source material: adjacent normal tissue. Receptor source: a female donor with papillary thyroid cancer or a benign thyroid nodule (not recorded which). Some clones in this sample may be carry-over from other donors' samples. Both conserved end residues are part of each CDR3. A D gene is named only where the DNA matches it firmly. For some rows the clone size is stated as once, few or many, or as a class when expanded; others skip it.

CASSRAVTRYTF | TGTGCCAGCAGTCGGGCGGTTACGCGCTACACCTTC | TRBV2 | NA | TRBJ1-2 | many
CASSYNADYGYTF | TGTGCCAGTAGTTATAATGCGGACTATGGCTACACCTTC | TRBV19 | NA | TRBJ1-2 | few
CATHEGNGGYTF | TGTGCCACCCACGAGGGGAACGGGGGCTACACCTTC | TRBV19 | NA | TRBJ1-2 | NA
CASSSRTAANQPQHF | TGTGCCAGCAGCTCCCGGACAGCAGCCAATCAGCCCCAGCATTTT | TRBV7-2 | NA | TRBJ1-5 | NA
CASSLYLGGEQFF | TGTGCCAGCAGCTTATATCTGGGAGGTGAGCAGTTCTTC | TRBV7-3 | NA | TRBJ2-1 | NA
CASSRGTGTSSTDTQYF | TGCGCCAGCAGCAGGGGTACCGGGACATCTAGCACAGATACGCAGTATTTT | TRBV5-1 | NA | TRBJ2-3 | few
CATGLAGANEQFF | TGTGCCACCGGACTAGCGGGAGCCAATGAGCAGTTCTTC | TRBV6-2/TRBV6-3 | TRBD2 | TRBJ2-1 | few
CSAIKGQSYEQYF | TGCAGTGCTATAAAGGGACAGTCCTACGAGCAGTACTTC | TRBV20-1 | TRBD1 | TRBJ2-7 | NA
CASSQDRYYSPLHF | TGTGCCAGCAGCCAAGATAGGTACTACTCACCCCTCCACTTT | TRBV4-2 | NA | TRBJ1-6 | NA
CASSAGARSYEQYF | TGTGCCAGCAGTGCAGGGGCCCGTTCCTACGAGCAGTACTTC | TRBV2 | NA | TRBJ2-7 | few
CASSVSSQGLAVHGRYEQYF | TGTGCCAGCAGCGTATCTAGCCAGGGACTAGCGGTCCACGGACGCTACGAGCAGTACTTC | TRBV9 | TRBD2 | TRBJ2-7 | NA
CASSLSYVVAKGAEAFF | TGTGCCAGCAGTTTATCTTACGTGGTCGCGAAAGGGGCTGAAGCTTTCTTT | TRBV27 | NA | TRBJ1-1 | few
CASSERGLLRDEQFF | TGTGCCAGCAGTGAACGGGGACTCTTACGAGATGAGCAGTTCTTC | TRBV2 | NA | TRBJ2-1 | NA
CASSLGSRTGGSPLHF | TGTGCCAGCAGCTTAGGGTCAAGGACAGGTGGTTCACCCCTCCACTTT | TRBV11-1 | TRBD1 | TRBJ1-6 | NA
CASSLRDTFYEQYF | TGCGCCAGCAGCCTAAGGGACACTTTCTACGAGCAGTACTTC | TRBV5-1 | NA | TRBJ2-7 | NA
CASSLVAGAATDTQYF | TGTGCCAGCAGCTTAGTAGCGGGAGCGGCCACAGATACGCAGTATTTT | TRBV11-2 | TRBD2 | TRBJ2-3 | once
CASSLSGGFGNTIYF | TGTGCCAGCAGCTTATCAGGGGGCTTTGGAAACACCATATATTTT | TRBV7-3 | TRBD1 | TRBJ1-3 | NA
CASSLRRTGGDDGYTF | TGTGCCAGCAGCCTTAGAAGGACAGGAGGGGACGATGGCTACACCTTC | TRBV11-2 | TRBD1 | TRBJ1-2 | few
CASSVGGWGQGLNEQFF | TGTGCCAGCAGTGTAGGGGGATGGGGACAGGGTCTCAATGAGCAGTTCTTC | TRBV2 | TRBD1 | TRBJ2-1 | once
CASSFGGSGNTIYF | TGTGCCAGCAGTTTCGGCGGCTCTGGAAACACCATATATTTT | TRBV28 | NA | TRBJ1-3 | few
CASSPKYSYEQYF | TGTGCCAGCAGCCCCAAATACTCCTACGAGCAGTACTTC | TRBV11-1 | NA | TRBJ2-7 | NA
CSARGRASNQPQHF | TGCAGTGCTAGGGGGCGGGCTAGCAATCAGCCCCAGCATTTT | TRBV20-1 | NA | TRBJ1-5 | NA
CSASRREQAGLTDTQYF | TGCAGTGCTAGTAGAAGGGAACAAGCGGGCCTCACAGATACGCAGTATTTT | TRBV20-1 | NA | TRBJ2-3 | once
CSARGSGGRTGELFF | TGCAGTGCTAGGGGGTCAGGGGGCCGAACCGGGGAGCTGTTTTTT | TRBV20-1 | TRBD1 | TRBJ2-2 | NA
CASSGGRVGSPLHF | TGTGCCAGCAGCGGCGGGAGGGTTGGATCACCCCTCCACTTT | TRBV7-2 | NA | TRBJ1-6 | few
CASNPRLGGDTQYF | TGTGCCAGCAACCCTCGGCTCGGAGGGGATACGCAGTATTTT | TRBV6-2/TRBV6-3 | NA | TRBJ2-3 | few
CASGQGGDTGELFF | TGTGCCAGCGGACAGGGGGGGGACACCGGGGAGCTGTTTTTT | TRBV12-3/TRBV12-4 | TRBD1 | TRBJ2-2 | NA
CASNTGGTDTQYF | TGTGCCAGCAACACAGGGGGCACAGATACGCAGTATTTT | TRBV12-3/TRBV12-4 | TRBD1 | TRBJ2-3 | few
CSSSFGRSRRETQYF | TGTTCCAGCAGCTTTGGCAGGTCTAGAAGAGAGACCCAGTACTTC | TRBV11-3 | NA | TRBJ2-5 | NA
CASSSYPDSTEAFF | TGTGCCAGTAGTTCCTACCCCGACAGCACTGAAGCTTTCTTT | TRBV19 | NA | TRBJ1-1 | NA
CASSPGRGSYEQYF | TGTGCCAGCAGCCCCGGCAGGGGCTCCTACGAGCAGTACTTC | TRBV11-3 | NA | TRBJ2-7 | NA
CASSLGRTEAFRQETQYF | TGTGCCAGCAGCTTAGGGAGGACGGAAGCCTTCCGCCAAGAGACCCAGTACTTC | TRBV7-8 | NA | TRBJ2-5 | NA
CASGLGYEQYF | TGTGCTAGTGGTTTGGGCTACGAGCAGTACTTC | TRBV12-5 | NA | TRBJ2-7 | NA
CASSFIRGKQYF | TGTGCCAGCAGTTTTATAAGGGGGAAGCAGTACTTC | TRBV28 | NA | TRBJ2-7 | NA
CASSSSRGMSSHQPQHF | TGTGCCAGCAGCTCCTCTAGAGGGATGAGTTCCCATCAGCCCCAGCATTTT | TRBV7-7 | NA | TRBJ1-5 | NA
CASSLARGTGELFF | TGCGCCAGCAGCTTGGCCCGGGGCACCGGGGAGCTGTTTTTT | TRBV5-1 | NA | TRBJ2-2 | few
CASSAGPSGYGYTF | TGTGCCAGCAGCGCTGGACCCTCTGGCTATGGCTACACCTTC | TRBV9 | NA | TRBJ1-2 | NA
CASSHLDKITDTQYF | TGTGCCAGCAGTCACCTCGACAAAATCACAGATACGCAGTATTTT | TRBV27 | NA | TRBJ2-3 | medium-sized
CSASPPRTGLGFF | TGCAGTGCTAGCCCTCCGCGGACAGGGTTGGGGTTCTTC | TRBV20-1 | TRBD1 | TRBJ2-1 | medium-sized
CASSSGLAGGNEQFF | TGTGCCAGCAGCTCGGGACTAGCGGGAGGTAATGAGCAGTTCTTC | TRBV7-2 | TRBD2 | TRBJ2-1 | few
CASRRYNSGNTIYF | TGTGCCAGCAGGAGGTACAACTCTGGAAACACCATATATTTT | TRBV6-1 | NA | TRBJ1-3 | few
CATSAGTGIETQYF | TGTGCCACCAGTGCCGGGACAGGGATCGAGACCCAGTACTTC | TRBV24-1 | TRBD1 | TRBJ2-5 | few
CASSQRTGGSQETQYF | TGTGCCAGCAGCCAACGGACAGGGGGATCACAAGAGACCCAGTACTTC | TRBV4-2 | TRBD1 | TRBJ2-5 | medium-sized
CASSEAVLNYGYTF | TGTGCCAGCAGTGAGGCGGTTTTGAACTATGGCTACACCTTC | TRBV2 | NA | TRBJ1-2 | NA
CASSATGDRGRYYYGYTF | TGTGCCAGCAGTGCGACCGGGGACAGGGGGAGGTATTACTATGGCTACACCTTC | TRBV28 | TRBD1 | TRBJ1-2 | few